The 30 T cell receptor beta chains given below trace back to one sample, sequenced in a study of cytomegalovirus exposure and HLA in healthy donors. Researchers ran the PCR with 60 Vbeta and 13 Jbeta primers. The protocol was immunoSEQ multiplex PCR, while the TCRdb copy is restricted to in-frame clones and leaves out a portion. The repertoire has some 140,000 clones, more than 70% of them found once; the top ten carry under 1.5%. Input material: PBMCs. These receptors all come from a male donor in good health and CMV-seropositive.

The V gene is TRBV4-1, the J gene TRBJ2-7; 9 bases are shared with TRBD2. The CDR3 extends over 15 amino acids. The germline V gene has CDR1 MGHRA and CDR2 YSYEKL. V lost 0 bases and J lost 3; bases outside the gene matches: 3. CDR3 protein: CASSQEISGSYEQYF. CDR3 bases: TGCGCCAGCAGCCAAGAGATTAGCGGGAGCTACGAGCAGTACTTC.

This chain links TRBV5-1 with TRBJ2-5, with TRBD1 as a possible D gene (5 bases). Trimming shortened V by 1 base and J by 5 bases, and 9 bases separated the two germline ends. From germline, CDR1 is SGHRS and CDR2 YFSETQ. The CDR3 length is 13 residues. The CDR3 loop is CASSLPGRETQYF. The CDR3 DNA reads TGCGCCAGCAGCTTGCCAGGGCGGGAGACCCAGTACTTC.

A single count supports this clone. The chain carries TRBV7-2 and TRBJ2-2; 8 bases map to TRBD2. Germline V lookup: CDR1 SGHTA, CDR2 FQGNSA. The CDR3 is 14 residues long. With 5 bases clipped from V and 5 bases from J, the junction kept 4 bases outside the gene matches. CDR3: CASSQIAGTGELFF. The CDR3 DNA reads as TGTGCCAGCAGCCAAATAGCGGGGACCGGGGAGCTGTTTTTT.

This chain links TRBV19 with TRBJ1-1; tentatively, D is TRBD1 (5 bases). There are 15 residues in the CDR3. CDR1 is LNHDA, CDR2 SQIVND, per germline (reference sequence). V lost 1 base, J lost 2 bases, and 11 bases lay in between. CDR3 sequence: CASSIGGEANTEAFF. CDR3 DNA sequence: TGTGCCAGTAGTATAGGAGGGGAGGCAAACACTGAAGCTTTCTTT.

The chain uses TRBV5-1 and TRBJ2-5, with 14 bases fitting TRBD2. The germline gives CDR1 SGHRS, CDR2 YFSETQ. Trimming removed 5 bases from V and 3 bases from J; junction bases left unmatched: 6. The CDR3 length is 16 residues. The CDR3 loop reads CASSGTSGRMKETQYF. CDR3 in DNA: TGCGCCAGCAGTGGGACTAGCGGGAGAATGAAAGAGACCCAGTACTTC.

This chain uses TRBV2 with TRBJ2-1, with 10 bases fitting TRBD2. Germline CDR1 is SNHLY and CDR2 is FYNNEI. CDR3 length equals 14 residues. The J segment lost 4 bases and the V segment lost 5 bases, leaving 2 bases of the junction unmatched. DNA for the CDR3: TGTGCCAGCAGTCTTAGCGGGGGGTACAATGAGCAGTTCTTC. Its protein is CASSLSGGYNEQFF.

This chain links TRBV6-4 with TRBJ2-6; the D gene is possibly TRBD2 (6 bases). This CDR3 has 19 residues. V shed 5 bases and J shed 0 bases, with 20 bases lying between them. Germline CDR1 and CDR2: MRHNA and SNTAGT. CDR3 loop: CASSKYGGAQYSGANVLTF. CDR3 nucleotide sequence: TGTGCCAGCAGTAAATATGGAGGGGCCCAATACTCTGGGGCCAACGTCCTGACTTTC.

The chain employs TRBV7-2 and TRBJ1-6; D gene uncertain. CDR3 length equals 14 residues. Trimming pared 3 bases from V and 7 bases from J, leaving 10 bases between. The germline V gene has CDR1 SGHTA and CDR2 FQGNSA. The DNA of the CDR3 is TGTGCCAGCAGCTTCAGCAGGTCGAATTCACCCCTCCACTTT. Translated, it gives CASSFSRSNSPLHF.

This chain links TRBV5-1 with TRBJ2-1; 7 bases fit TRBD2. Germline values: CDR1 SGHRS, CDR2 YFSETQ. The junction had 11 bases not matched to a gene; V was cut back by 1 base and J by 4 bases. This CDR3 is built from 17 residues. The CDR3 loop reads CASSLILGGSAYNEQFF. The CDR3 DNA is TGCGCCAGCAGCTTGATTTTGGGCGGGAGCGCATACAATGAGCAGTTCTTC.

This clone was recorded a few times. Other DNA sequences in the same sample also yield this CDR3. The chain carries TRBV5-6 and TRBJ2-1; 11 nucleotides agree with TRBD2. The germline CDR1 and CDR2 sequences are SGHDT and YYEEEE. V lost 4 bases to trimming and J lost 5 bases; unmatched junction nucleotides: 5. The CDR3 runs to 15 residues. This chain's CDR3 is CASSLGTSGHNEQFF. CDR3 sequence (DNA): TGTGCCAGCAGCCTAGGGACTAGCGGCCACAATGAGCAGTTCTTC.

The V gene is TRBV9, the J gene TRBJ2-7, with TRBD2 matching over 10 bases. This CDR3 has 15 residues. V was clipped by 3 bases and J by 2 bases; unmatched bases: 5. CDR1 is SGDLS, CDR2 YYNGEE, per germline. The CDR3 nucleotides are TGTGCCAGCAGCGCTACTAGCGGGACGACCTACGAGCAGTACTTC. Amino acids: CASSATSGTTYEQYF. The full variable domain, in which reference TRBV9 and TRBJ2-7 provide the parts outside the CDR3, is DSGVTQTPKHLITATGQRVTLRCSPRSGDLSVYWYQQSLDQGLQFLIQYYNGEERAKGNILERFSAQQFPDLHSELNLSSLELGDSALYFCASSATSGTTYEQYFGPGTRLTVT.

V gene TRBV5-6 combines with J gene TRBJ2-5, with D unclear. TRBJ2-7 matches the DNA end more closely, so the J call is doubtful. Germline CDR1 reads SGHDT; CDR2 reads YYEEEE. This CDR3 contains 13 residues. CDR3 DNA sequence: TGTGCCAGCAGCCCGAGACCGGGTTACGAGCAGTACTTC. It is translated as CASSPRPGYEQYF.

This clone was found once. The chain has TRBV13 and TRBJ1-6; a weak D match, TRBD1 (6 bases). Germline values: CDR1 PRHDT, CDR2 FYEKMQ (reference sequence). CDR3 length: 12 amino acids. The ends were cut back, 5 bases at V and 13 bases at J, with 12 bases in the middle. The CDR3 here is CASSPQGWPLHF. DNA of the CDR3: TGTGCCAGCAGCCCACAGGGTTGGCCCCTCCACTTT. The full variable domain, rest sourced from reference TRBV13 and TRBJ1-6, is AAGVIQSPRHLIKEKRETATLKCYPIPRHDTVYWYQQGPGQDPQFLISFYEKMQSDKGSIPDRFSAQQFSDYHSELNMSSLELGDSALYFCASSPQGWPLHFGNGTRLTVT.

CDR3 amino acids: CASSPLRENYGYTF. Here the CDR3 DNA reads TGCGCCAGCAGCCCGTTAAGGGAGAACTATGGCTACACCTTC. The chain combines TRBV5-1 with TRBJ1-2; D gene ambiguous. V was pared by 4 bases and J by 2 bases, with 12 bases between. Germline CDR1 SGHRS, CDR2 YFSETQ. The CDR3 runs to 14 residues.

CDR3 residues: CASSIDSGGLVTYNEQFF. CDR3 nucleotides: TGTGCCAGTAGTATAGATAGCGGGGGGTTAGTAACCTACAATGAGCAGTTCTTC. V and J are TRBV19 and TRBJ2-1; 10 bases are a match to TRBD2. Germline CDR1 is LNHDA and CDR2 is SQIVND (reference sequence). The CDR3 is made up of 18 amino acids. Trimming at V came to 0 bases and at J to 2 bases, leaving 7 bases not matched to a gene.

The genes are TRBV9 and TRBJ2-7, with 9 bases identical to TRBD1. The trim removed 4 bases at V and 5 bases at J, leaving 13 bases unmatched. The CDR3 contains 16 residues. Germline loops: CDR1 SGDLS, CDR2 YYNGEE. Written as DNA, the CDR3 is TGTGCCAGCAGCCCACAGGGACAGGGAAATGTAGACGAGCAGTACTTC. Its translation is CASSPQGQGNVDEQYF.

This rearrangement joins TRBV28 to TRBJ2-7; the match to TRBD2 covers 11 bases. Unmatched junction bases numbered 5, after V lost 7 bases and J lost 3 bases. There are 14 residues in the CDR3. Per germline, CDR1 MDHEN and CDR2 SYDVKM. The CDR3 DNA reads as TGTGCCAGCAAAGTAGCGGGAGGGAGCTACGAGCAGTACTTC. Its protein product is CASKVAGGSYEQYF. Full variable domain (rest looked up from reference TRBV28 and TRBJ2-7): DVKVTQSSRYLVKRTGEKVFLECVQDMDHENMFWYRQDPGLGLRLIYFSYDVKMKEKGDIPEGYSVSREKKERFSLILESASTNQTSMYLCASKVAGGSYEQYFGPGTRLTVT.

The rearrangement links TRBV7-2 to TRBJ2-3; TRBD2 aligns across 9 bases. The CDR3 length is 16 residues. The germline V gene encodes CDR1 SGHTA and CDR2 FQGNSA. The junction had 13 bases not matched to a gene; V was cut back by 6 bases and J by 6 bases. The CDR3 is CASSPRGLALMDTQYF. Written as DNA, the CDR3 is TGTGCCAGCAGTCCGAGGGGACTAGCTTTGATGGATACGCAGTATTTT.

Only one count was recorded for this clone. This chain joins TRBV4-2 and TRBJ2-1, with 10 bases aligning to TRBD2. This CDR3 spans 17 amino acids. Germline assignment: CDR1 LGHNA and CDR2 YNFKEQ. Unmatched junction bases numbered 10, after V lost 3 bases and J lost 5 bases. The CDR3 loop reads CASSQDTSGTPDNEQFF. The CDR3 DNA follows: TGTGCCAGCAGCCAGGACACTAGCGGGACCCCTGACAATGAGCAGTTCTTC.

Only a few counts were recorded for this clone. CDR3 protein: CASSARGNTEAFF. DNA for the CDR3: TGTGCCAGCAGTGCAAGAGGGAACACTGAAGCTTTCTTT. The rearrangement uses TRBV6-1 and TRBJ1-1, with no clear D. The germline CDR1 and CDR2 sequences are MNHNS and SASEGT. The CDR3 consists of 13 residues. The V gene lost 4 bases and the J gene lost 1 base, with 7 bases spanning the gap.

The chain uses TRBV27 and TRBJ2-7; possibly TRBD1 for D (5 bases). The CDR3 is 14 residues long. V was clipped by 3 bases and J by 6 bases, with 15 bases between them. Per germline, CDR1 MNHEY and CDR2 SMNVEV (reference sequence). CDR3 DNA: TGTGCCAGCAGTTTTGGCCAGGGCTTGCGCGAGCAGTACTTC. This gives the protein CASSFGQGLREQYF.

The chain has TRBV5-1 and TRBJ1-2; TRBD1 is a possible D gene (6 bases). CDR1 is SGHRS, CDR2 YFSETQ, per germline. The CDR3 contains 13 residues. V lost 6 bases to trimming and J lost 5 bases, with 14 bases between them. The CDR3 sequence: CASTRGGFYGYTF. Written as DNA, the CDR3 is TGCGCCAGCACCCGAGGGGGATTTTATGGCTACACCTTC.

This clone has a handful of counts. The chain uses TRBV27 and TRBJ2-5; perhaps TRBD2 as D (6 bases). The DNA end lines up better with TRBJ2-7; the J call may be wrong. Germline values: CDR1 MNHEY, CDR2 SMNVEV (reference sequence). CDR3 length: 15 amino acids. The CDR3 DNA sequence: TGTGCCAGCAGTTTAGCTGCTGGGGGACTTTACGAGCAGTACTTC. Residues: CASSLAAGGLYEQYF.

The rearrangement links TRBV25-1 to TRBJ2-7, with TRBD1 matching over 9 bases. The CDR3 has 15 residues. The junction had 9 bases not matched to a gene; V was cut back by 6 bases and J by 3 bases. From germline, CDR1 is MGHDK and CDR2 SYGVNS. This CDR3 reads CASSLSGTGNYEQYF. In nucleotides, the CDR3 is TGTGCCAGCAGCTTGTCCGGGACAGGGAACTACGAGCAGTACTTC.

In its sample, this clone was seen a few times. CDR3 region: CASSYRQGPYNEQFF. The CDR3 DNA reads TGTGCCAGCAGTTACCGACAGGGCCCTTACAATGAGCAGTTCTTC. The chain links TRBV6-5 to TRBJ2-1; 7 bases fit TRBD1. This CDR3 is 15 amino acids long. The junction had 5 bases not matched to a gene; V was cut back by 2 bases and J by 4 bases. Germline values: CDR1 MNHEY, CDR2 SVGAGI.

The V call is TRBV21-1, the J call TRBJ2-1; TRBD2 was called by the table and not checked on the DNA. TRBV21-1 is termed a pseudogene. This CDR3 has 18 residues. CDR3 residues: CASSKGRRCHSSYNEQFF. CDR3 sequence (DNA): TGTGCCAGCAGCAAAGGAAGAAGATGTCATAGCTCCTACAATGAGCAGTTCTTC.

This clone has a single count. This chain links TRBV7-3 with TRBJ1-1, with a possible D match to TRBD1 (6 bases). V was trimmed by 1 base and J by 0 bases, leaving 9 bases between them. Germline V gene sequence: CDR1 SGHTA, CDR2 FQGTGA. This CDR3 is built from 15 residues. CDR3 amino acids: CASSLNPGVNTEAFF. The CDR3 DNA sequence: TGTGCCAGCAGCTTAAACCCAGGGGTGAACACTGAAGCTTTCTTT.

Here the CDR3 reads CASSTDWVNTEAFF. CDR3 bases: TGTGCCAGCAGCACCGACTGGGTGAACACTGAAGCTTTCTTT. J is TRBJ1-1 and V is TRBV5-8; D is undetermined. The length of the CDR3 is 14 residues. Germline values: CDR1 SGHTS, CDR2 YDEGEE. Trimming cost V 4 bases and J 0 bases, with 10 bases left between them. Supplemented by reference TRBV5-8 and TRBJ1-1, the full variable domain reads EAGVTQSPTHLIKTRGQQATLRCSPISGHTSVYWYQQALGLGLQFLLWYDEGEERNRGNFPPRFSGRQFPNYSSELNVNALELEDSALYLCASSTDWVNTEAFFGQGTRLTVV.

The CDR3 nucleotides read TGCGCCAGCAGCTTAAGCGCGGGAGGGTGGACAGATACGCAGTATTTT. It translates to CASSLSAGGWTDTQYF. The chain is built from TRBV5-1 and TRBJ2-3; 9 bases agree with TRBD2. The CDR3 totals 16 residues. Per the germline V gene, CDR1 is SGHRS and CDR2 is YFSETQ. The trim removed 2 bases at V and 3 bases at J, leaving 7 bases unmatched.

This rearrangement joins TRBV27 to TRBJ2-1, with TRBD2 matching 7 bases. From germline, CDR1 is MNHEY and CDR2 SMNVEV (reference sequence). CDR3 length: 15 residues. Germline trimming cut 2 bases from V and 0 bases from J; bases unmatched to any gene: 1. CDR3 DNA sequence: TGTGCCAGCAGTTTAGGGGGGGGCTCCTACAATGAGCAGTTCTTC. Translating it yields CASSLGGGSYNEQFF.